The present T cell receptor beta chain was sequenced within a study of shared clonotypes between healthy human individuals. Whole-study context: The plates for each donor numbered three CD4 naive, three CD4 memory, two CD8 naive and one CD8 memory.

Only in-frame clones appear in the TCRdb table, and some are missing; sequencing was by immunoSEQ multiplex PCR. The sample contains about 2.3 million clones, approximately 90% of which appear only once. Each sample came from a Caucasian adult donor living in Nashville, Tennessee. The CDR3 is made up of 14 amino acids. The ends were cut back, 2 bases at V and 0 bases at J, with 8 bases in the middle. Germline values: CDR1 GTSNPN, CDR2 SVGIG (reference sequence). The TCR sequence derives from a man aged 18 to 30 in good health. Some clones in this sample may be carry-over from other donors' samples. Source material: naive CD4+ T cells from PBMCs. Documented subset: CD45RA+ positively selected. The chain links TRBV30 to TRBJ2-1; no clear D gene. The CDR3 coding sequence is TGTGCCTGGAGTTCGGGTAACTCCTACAATGAGCAGTTCTTC. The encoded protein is CAWSSGNSYNEQFF.